This is a list of T cell receptor beta chains from one sample in a study of T cell responses to AZD1222 COVID-19 vaccine. Repertoires were generated with immunoSEQ multiplex PCR, while TCRdb's copy carries only in-frame clones and drops some. Of 120,000 to 150,000 clones in the sample, roughly nine tenths were seen once. Sequencing used peripheral blood, obtained on day 0 of AZD1222 vaccination. The receptor set was obtained from an adult in good health. The CDR3 runs from the conserved cysteine through the conserved F or W. The D gene is left open where the match is weak. A row's size may be missing; if present it is once, few, many or a size class.

clone_size: few; cdr3_length: 13; v_call: TRBV6-4; j_call: TRBJ2-1; d_call: NA; cdr3_aa: CASSDSQYNEQFF; cdr3_nt: TGTGCCAGCAGTGACTCCCAGTACAATGAGCAGTTCTTC
clone_size: NA; cdr3_length: 12; v_call: TRBV12-3/TRBV12-4; j_call: TRBJ1-5; d_call: NA; cdr3_aa: CASSSFNQPQHF; cdr3_nt: TGTGCCAGCAGTTCCTTTAATCAGCCCCAGCATTTT
clone_size: NA; cdr3_length: 12; v_call: TRBV6-5; j_call: TRBJ2-3; d_call: NA; cdr3_aa: CASSSPGDTQYF; cdr3_nt: TGTGCCAGCAGCTCCCCGGGGGATACGCAGTATTTT
clone_size: NA; cdr3_length: 13; v_call: TRBV18; j_call: TRBJ2-7; d_call: NA; cdr3_aa: CASSEGAGREQYF; cdr3_nt: TGTGCCAGCTCGGAGGGGGCCGGTCGAGAGCAGTACTTC
clone_size: NA; cdr3_length: 13; v_call: TRBV5-1; j_call: TRBJ1-1; d_call: TRBD1; cdr3_aa: CASSTPGQAEAFF; cdr3_nt: TGCGCCAGCAGCACACCGGGACAGGCTGAAGCTTTCTTT
clone_size: few; cdr3_length: 14; v_call: TRBV5-1; j_call: TRBJ2-7; d_call: NA; cdr3_aa: CASSLSGGSYEQYF; cdr3_nt: TGCGCCAGCAGCTTGTCAGGCGGCTCCTACGAGCAGTACTTC
clone_size: NA; cdr3_length: 16; v_call: TRBV18; j_call: TRBJ2-3; d_call: NA; cdr3_aa: CASSPPPRTSTDTQYF; cdr3_nt: TGTGCCAGCTCACCACCGCCCAGGACTAGCACAGATACGCAGTATTTT
clone_size: NA; cdr3_length: 16; v_call: TRBV28; j_call: TRBJ1-2; d_call: NA; cdr3_aa: CASSLGAGTSSYGYTF; cdr3_nt: TGTGCCAGCAGTTTAGGAGCCGGGACAAGCTCATATGGCTACACCTTC
clone_size: NA; cdr3_length: 15; v_call: TRBV9; j_call: TRBJ2-6; d_call: NA; cdr3_aa: CASSVALSGANVLTF; cdr3_nt: TGTGCCAGCAGCGTCGCCCTCTCTGGGGCCAACGTCCTGACTTTC
clone_size: NA; cdr3_length: 17; v_call: TRBV19; j_call: TRBJ2-4; d_call: NA; cdr3_aa: CASSIRVTEVAKNIQYF; cdr3_nt: TGTGCCAGTAGTATAAGGGTTACGGAGGTAGCCAAAAACATTCAGTACTTC
clone_size: NA; cdr3_length: 15; v_call: TRBV9; j_call: TRBJ2-1; d_call: NA; cdr3_aa: CASSVGGPIYNEQFF; cdr3_nt: TGTGCCAGCAGCGTAGGTGGACCAATTTACAATGAGCAGTTCTTC
clone_size: NA; cdr3_length: 12; v_call: TRBV6-5; j_call: TRBJ1-6; d_call: NA; cdr3_aa: CASSYGNSPLHF; cdr3_nt: TGTGCCAGCAGTTACGGTAATTCACCCCTCCACTTT
clone_size: NA; cdr3_length: 15; v_call: TRBV6-2/TRBV6-3; j_call: TRBJ1-1; d_call: NA; cdr3_aa: CASSYSKGLNTEAFF; cdr3_nt: TGTGCCAGCAGTTACTCGAAGGGGCTGAACACTGAAGCTTTCTTT
clone_size: NA; cdr3_length: 13; v_call: TRBV2; j_call: TRBJ2-1; d_call: TRBD2; cdr3_aa: CASTGLAFNEQFF; cdr3_nt: TGTGCCAGCACAGGACTAGCGTTTAATGAGCAGTTCTTC
clone_size: NA; cdr3_length: 11; v_call: TRBV6-5; j_call: TRBJ1-2; d_call: TRBD1; cdr3_aa: CAARGPQGYTF; cdr3_nt: TGTGCCGCAAGGGGGCCCCAAGGCTACACCTTC
clone_size: NA; cdr3_length: 13; v_call: TRBV28; j_call: TRBJ1-2; d_call: NA; cdr3_aa: CASSFGTFYGYTF; cdr3_nt: TGTGCCAGCAGTTTCGGGACATTCTATGGCTACACCTTC
clone_size: NA; cdr3_length: 13; v_call: TRBV19; j_call: TRBJ2-7; d_call: NA; cdr3_aa: CASQTCFVYEQYF; cdr3_nt: TGTGCCAGCCAAACTTGCTTCGTCTACGAGCAGTACTTC
clone_size: NA; cdr3_length: 15; v_call: TRBV4-2; j_call: TRBJ2-7; d_call: NA; cdr3_aa: CASSQDLARTYEQYF; cdr3_nt: TGTGCCAGCAGCCAAGATTTAGCGCGCACCTACGAGCAGTACTTC
clone_size: NA; cdr3_length: 14; v_call: TRBV6-5; j_call: TRBJ1-1; d_call: NA; cdr3_aa: CASSSRTVTAEAFF; cdr3_nt: TGTGCCAGCAGTTCCCGGACGGTCACGGCTGAAGCTTTCTTT
clone_size: NA; cdr3_length: 12; v_call: TRBV6-5; j_call: TRBJ2-2; d_call: NA; cdr3_aa: CASTEVGGELFF; cdr3_nt: TGTGCCAGCACGGAAGTAGGCGGGGAGCTGTTTTTT
clone_size: NA; cdr3_length: 15; v_call: TRBV7-3; j_call: TRBJ2-3; d_call: NA; cdr3_aa: CASSPLGLSTDTQYF; cdr3_nt: TGTGCCAGCAGCCCCCTAGGGCTAAGCACAGATACGCAGTATTTT
clone_size: NA; cdr3_length: 14; v_call: TRBV5-1; j_call: TRBJ2-1; d_call: TRBD1; cdr3_aa: CASSLVRGRDEQFF; cdr3_nt: TGCGCCAGCAGCTTGGTAAGGGGGCGTGATGAGCAGTTCTTC
clone_size: NA; cdr3_length: 15; v_call: TRBV19; j_call: TRBJ2-5; d_call: NA; cdr3_aa: CASSPRAGSGETQYF; cdr3_nt: TGTGCCAGTAGCCCCCGGGCAGGGAGTGGAGAGACCCAGTACTTC
clone_size: once; cdr3_length: 18; v_call: TRBV30; j_call: TRBJ2-6; d_call: NA; cdr3_aa: CAWSVRQAPLSGANVLTF; cdr3_nt: TGTGCCTGGAGTGTTCGACAGGCCCCTCTCTCTGGGGCCAACGTCCTGACTTTC
clone_size: NA; cdr3_length: 15; v_call: TRBV7-2; j_call: TRBJ2-1; d_call: TRBD2; cdr3_aa: CASSSGLAGAHEQFF; cdr3_nt: TGTGCCAGCAGCTCCGGACTAGCGGGAGCACATGAGCAGTTCTTC
clone_size: NA; cdr3_length: 15; v_call: TRBV10-3; j_call: TRBJ2-3; d_call: NA; cdr3_aa: CAISLERARTDTQYF; cdr3_nt: TGTGCCATCAGTCTGGAACGGGCTCGCACAGATACGCAGTATTTT
clone_size: NA; cdr3_length: 13; v_call: TRBV29-1; j_call: TRBJ1-2; d_call: TRBD1; cdr3_aa: CSVTNRGSYGYTF; cdr3_nt: TGCAGCGTTACAAACAGGGGGAGTTATGGCTACACCTTC
clone_size: NA; cdr3_length: 16; v_call: TRBV11-1; j_call: TRBJ1-4; d_call: NA; cdr3_aa: CASSFGDRISNEKLFF; cdr3_nt: TGTGCCAGCAGCTTCGGTGACCGTATTAGTAATGAAAAACTGTTTTTT
clone_size: NA; cdr3_length: 12; v_call: TRBV3-1/TRBV3-2; j_call: TRBJ1-5; d_call: NA; cdr3_aa: CASSQGDQPQHF; cdr3_nt: TGTGCCAGCAGCCAGGGTGATCAGCCCCAGCATTTT
clone_size: NA; cdr3_length: 17; v_call: TRBV14; j_call: TRBJ2-1; d_call: TRBD2; cdr3_aa: CASSQDRSSGAHNEQFF; cdr3_nt: TGTGCCAGCAGCCAAGATAGGTCTAGCGGAGCCCACAATGAGCAGTTCTTC
clone_size: NA; cdr3_length: 13; v_call: TRBV5-1; j_call: TRBJ2-7; d_call: NA; cdr3_aa: CASSPGSYYEQYF; cdr3_nt: TGCGCCAGCAGCCCTGGATCGTACTACGAGCAGTACTTC
clone_size: NA; cdr3_length: 14; v_call: TRBV7-3; j_call: TRBJ2-3; d_call: NA; cdr3_aa: CASSPSSVPDTQYF; cdr3_nt: TGTGCCAGCAGCCCGTCCTCCGTTCCAGATACGCAGTATTTT
clone_size: NA; cdr3_length: 14; v_call: TRBV13; j_call: TRBJ1-6; d_call: TRBD1; cdr3_aa: CASSLRTGKFTLHF; cdr3_nt: TGTGCCAGCAGCCTTAGGACAGGGAAATTCACCCTCCACTTT
clone_size: NA; cdr3_length: 10; v_call: TRBV28; j_call: TRBJ1-3; d_call: NA; cdr3_aa: CASGGNTIYF; cdr3_nt: TGTGCCAGCGGGGGAAACACCATATATTTT
clone_size: once; cdr3_length: 13; v_call: TRBV19; j_call: TRBJ2-1; d_call: TRBD1; cdr3_aa: CASSFQGAREQFF; cdr3_nt: TGTGCCAGTAGTTTCCAGGGGGCGAGAGAGCAGTTCTTC
clone_size: NA; cdr3_length: 15; v_call: TRBV10-3; j_call: TRBJ2-7; d_call: TRBD1; cdr3_aa: CAISEDRVRPYEQYF; cdr3_nt: TGTGCCATCAGTGAGGACAGGGTTCGGCCCTACGAGCAGTACTTC
clone_size: NA; cdr3_length: 17; v_call: TRBV18; j_call: TRBJ2-1; d_call: TRBD1; cdr3_aa: CASSPRTGTSSYNEQFF; cdr3_nt: TGTGCCAGCTCACCACGGACAGGGACCTCCTCCTACAATGAGCAGTTCTTC
clone_size: NA; cdr3_length: 15; v_call: TRBV11-2; j_call: TRBJ2-7; d_call: NA; cdr3_aa: CASTPLVTGSNEQYF; cdr3_nt: TGTGCCAGCACCCCACTTGTCACAGGGTCCAACGAGCAGTACTTC
clone_size: once; cdr3_length: 15; v_call: TRBV5-5; j_call: TRBJ1-3; d_call: NA; cdr3_aa: CASSLEAGYGNTIYF; cdr3_nt: TGTGCCAGCAGCTTGGAAGCAGGCTACGGAAACACCATATATTTT
clone_size: NA; cdr3_length: 15; v_call: TRBV11-1; j_call: TRBJ2-3; d_call: TRBD2; cdr3_aa: CASREAGKSTDTQYF; cdr3_nt: TGTGCCAGCAGAGAAGCGGGGAAAAGCACAGATACGCAGTATTTT
clone_size: NA; cdr3_length: 17; v_call: TRBV7-2; j_call: TRBJ2-2; d_call: TRBD2; cdr3_aa: CASSFPRLAENTGELFF; cdr3_nt: TGTGCCAGCAGCTTCCCTAGGCTAGCGGAGAACACCGGGGAGCTGTTTTTT
clone_size: NA; cdr3_length: 12; v_call: TRBV13; j_call: TRBJ2-3; d_call: NA; cdr3_aa: CASSLIPDTQYF; cdr3_nt: TGTGCCAGCAGCTTAATCCCAGATACGCAGTATTTT
clone_size: NA; cdr3_length: 16; v_call: TRBV4-2; j_call: TRBJ1-1; d_call: TRBD1; cdr3_aa: CASSQDHGTGSTEAFF; cdr3_nt: TGTGCCAGCAGCCAAGATCATGGGACAGGCAGCACTGAAGCTTTCTTT
clone_size: NA; cdr3_length: 15; v_call: TRBV4-3; j_call: TRBJ2-1; d_call: NA; cdr3_aa: CASSQGLAVYNEQFF; cdr3_nt: TGCGCCAGCAGCCAAGGGCTAGCTGTATACAATGAGCAGTTCTTC
clone_size: NA; cdr3_length: 18; v_call: TRBV11-2; j_call: TRBJ2-5; d_call: TRBD2; cdr3_aa: CASSYQGLAGASRETQYF; cdr3_nt: TGTGCCAGCAGCTATCAGGGTCTAGCGGGAGCCTCCCGAGAGACCCAGTACTTC
clone_size: NA; cdr3_length: 14; v_call: TRBV11-2; j_call: TRBJ2-7; d_call: NA; cdr3_aa: CASSPVRRAYEQYF; cdr3_nt: TGTGCCAGCAGCCCGGTGCGGAGGGCCTACGAGCAGTACTTC
clone_size: NA; cdr3_length: 15; v_call: TRBV20-1; j_call: TRBJ2-3; d_call: NA; cdr3_aa: CSASIAEQRTDTQYF; cdr3_nt: TGCAGTGCTAGTATAGCGGAACAGCGCACAGATACGCAGTATTTT
clone_size: NA; cdr3_length: 16; v_call: TRBV7-8; j_call: TRBJ1-5; d_call: TRBD1; cdr3_aa: CASSPGVGDRYQPQHF; cdr3_nt: TGTGCCAGCAGTCCAGGGGTAGGGGACAGGTATCAGCCCCAGCATTTT
clone_size: NA; cdr3_length: 15; v_call: TRBV15; j_call: TRBJ1-4; d_call: NA; cdr3_aa: CATSYRQDLNEKLFF; cdr3_nt: TGTGCCACCAGCTACAGACAGGACCTTAATGAAAAACTGTTTTTT
clone_size: NA; cdr3_length: 17; v_call: TRBV13; j_call: TRBJ2-1; d_call: NA; cdr3_aa: CASSSIRQGGSYNEQFF; cdr3_nt: TGTGCCAGCAGCTCAATCCGCCAGGGGGGTTCCTACAATGAGCAGTTCTTC
clone_size: NA; cdr3_length: 13; v_call: TRBV7-2; j_call: TRBJ2-7; d_call: NA; cdr3_aa: CASSYRLSYEQYF; cdr3_nt: TGTGCCAGCAGCTATCGGCTCTCCTACGAGCAGTACTTC
clone_size: once; cdr3_length: 15; v_call: TRBV7-4; j_call: TRBJ2-7; d_call: NA; cdr3_aa: CASSLVPEGRGEQYF; cdr3_nt: TGTGCCAGCAGCTTAGTACCAGAGGGTCGGGGTGAGCAGTACTTC
clone_size: NA; cdr3_length: 16; v_call: TRBV11-2; j_call: TRBJ2-2; d_call: NA; cdr3_aa: CASSLWRGRNTGELFF; cdr3_nt: TGTGCCAGCAGCTTGTGGCGGGGGCGCAACACCGGGGAGCTGTTTTTT
clone_size: NA; cdr3_length: 15; v_call: TRBV6-1; j_call: TRBJ2-7; d_call: NA; cdr3_aa: CASSSGGGGAYEQYF; cdr3_nt: TGTGCCAGCAGCTCCGGGGGCGGAGGGGCCTACGAGCAGTACTTC
clone_size: NA; cdr3_length: 13; v_call: TRBV2; j_call: TRBJ2-5; d_call: NA; cdr3_aa: CASTASVQGTQYF; cdr3_nt: TGTGCCAGCACTGCTAGCGTACAGGGGACCCAGTACTTC